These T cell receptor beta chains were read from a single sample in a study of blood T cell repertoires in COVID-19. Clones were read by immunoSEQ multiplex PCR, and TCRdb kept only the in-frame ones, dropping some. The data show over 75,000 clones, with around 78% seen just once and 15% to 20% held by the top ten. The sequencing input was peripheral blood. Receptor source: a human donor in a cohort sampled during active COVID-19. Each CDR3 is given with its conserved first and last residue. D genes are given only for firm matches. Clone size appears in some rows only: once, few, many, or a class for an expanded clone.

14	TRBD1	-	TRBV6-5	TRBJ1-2	CASSYSGTGRGYTF	TGTGCCAGCAGTTACTCAGGGACAGGAAGAGGCTACACCTTC
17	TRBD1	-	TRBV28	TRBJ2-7	CASSLRQWETGGYEQYF	TGTGCCAGCAGTCTACGGCAATGGGAGACAGGGGGCTACGAGCAGTACTTC
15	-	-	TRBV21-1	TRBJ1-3	CASHADHSQENTIYF	TGTGCCAGCCACGCGGATCACTCCCAAGAAAACACCATATATTTT
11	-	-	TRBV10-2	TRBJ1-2	CASSGWSGYTF	TGCGCCAGCAGTGGATGGAGTGGCTACACCTTC
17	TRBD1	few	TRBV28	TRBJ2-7	CASRTPTRTGDPYEQYF	TGTGCCAGCAGAACCCCGACCCGGACAGGGGACCCCTACGAGCAGTACTTC
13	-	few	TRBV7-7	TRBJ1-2	CASSLGAIYGYTF	TGTGCTAGCAGCTTAGGGGCCATTTATGGCTACACCTTC
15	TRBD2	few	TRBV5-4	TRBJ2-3	CASSFLAGAADTQYF	TGTGCCAGCAGTTTTCTAGCGGGAGCGGCAGATACGCAGTATTTT
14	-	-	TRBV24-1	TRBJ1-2	CATTEVDGQGGYTF	TGTGCCACCACTGAGGTGGACGGGCAGGGCGGCTACACCTTC
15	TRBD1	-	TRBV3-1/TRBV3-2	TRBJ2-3	CASSQDRTGSDTQYF	TGTGCCAGCAGCCAAGATCGGACAGGGAGTGATACGCAGTATTTT
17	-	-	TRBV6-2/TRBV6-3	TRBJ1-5	CASSSLLKGRGNQPQHF	TGTGCCAGCAGTTCCTTATTAAAAGGAAGGGGAAATCAGCCCCAGCATTTT
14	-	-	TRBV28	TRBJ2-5	CASRSQGYQETQYF	TGTGCCAGCAGGTCGCAGGGGTACCAAGAGACCCAGTACTTC
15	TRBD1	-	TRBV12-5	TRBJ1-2	CASGYDRGSNYGYTF	TGTGCTAGTGGTTACGACAGGGGATCGAACTATGGCTACACCTTC
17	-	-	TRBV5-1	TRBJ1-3	CASSLVPGGPSGNTIYF	TGCGCCAGCAGCTTGGTACCCGGCGGGCCCTCTGGAAACACCATATATTTT
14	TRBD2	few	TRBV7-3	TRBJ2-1	CASSRLAGGREQFF	TGTGCCAGCAGCAGACTAGCGGGGGGGCGCGAGCAGTTCTTC
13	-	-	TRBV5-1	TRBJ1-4	CASSLVADEKLFF	TGCGCCAGCAGCTTGGTGGCAGATGAAAAACTGTTTTTT
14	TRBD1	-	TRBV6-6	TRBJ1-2	CASRDGQGGYGYTF	TGTGCCAGCAGGGACGGACAGGGAGGCTATGGCTACACCTTC
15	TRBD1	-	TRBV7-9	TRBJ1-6	CASSSQGALVSPLHF	TGTGCCAGCAGCTCCCAGGGGGCTTTAGTATCACCCCTCCACTTT
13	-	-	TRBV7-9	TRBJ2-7	CASSLGGTYEQYF	TGTGCCAGCAGCTTGGGGGGAACCTACGAGCAGTACTTC
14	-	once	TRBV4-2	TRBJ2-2	CASSQDQRTGELFF	TGTGCCAGCAGCCAAGATCAAAGAACTGGGGAGCTGTTTTTT
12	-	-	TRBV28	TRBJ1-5	CASKQGGQPQHF	TGTGCCAGCAAACAAGGCGGTCAGCCCCAGCATTTT
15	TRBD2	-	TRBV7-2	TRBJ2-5	CASSKTSGGYETQYF	TGTGCCAGCAGCAAAACTAGCGGGGGGTATGAGACCCAGTACTTC
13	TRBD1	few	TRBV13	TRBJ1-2	CASSSGQLYGYTF	TGTGCCAGCAGCTCGGGACAGCTCTATGGCTACACCTTC
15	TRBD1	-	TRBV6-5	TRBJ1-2	CASSPSGTGGSGYTF	TGTGCCAGCAGTCCGTCCGGGACAGGGGGGAGCGGCTACACCTTC
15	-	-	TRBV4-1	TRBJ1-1	CASSLGLTMNTEAFF	TGCGCCAGCAGCCTGGGACTGACCATGAACACTGAAGCTTTCTTT
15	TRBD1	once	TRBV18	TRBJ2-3	CASSLNRGPPDTQYF	TGTGCCAGCTCGCTGAACAGGGGGCCCCCAGATACGCAGTATTTT
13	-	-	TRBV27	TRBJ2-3	CASGGQLTDTQYF	TGTGCCAGTGGTGGGCAGCTCACAGATACGCAGTATTTT
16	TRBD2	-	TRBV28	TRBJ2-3	CASTPSLGGGTDTQYF	TGTGCCAGCACCCCCTCCTTGGGAGGGGGCACAGATACGCAGTATTTT
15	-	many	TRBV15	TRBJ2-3	CATSRDWGDGDTQYF	TGTGCCACCAGCAGAGACTGGGGGGACGGAGATACGCAGTATTTT
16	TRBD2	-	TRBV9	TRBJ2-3	CASSQRTSGRVDTQYF	TGTGCCAGCAGCCAAAGGACTAGCGGGAGGGTCGATACGCAGTATTTT
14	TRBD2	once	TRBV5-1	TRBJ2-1	CASSSGLGYNEQFF	TGCGCCAGCAGCTCAGGACTAGGTTACAATGAGCAGTTCTTC
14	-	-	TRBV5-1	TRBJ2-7	CASSLGRDIDEQYF	TGCGCCAGCAGCTTGGGCAGGGACATCGACGAGCAGTACTTC
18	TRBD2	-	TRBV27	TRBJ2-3	CASSLSGLAGAFGDTQYF	TGTGCCAGCAGTTTATCGGGACTAGCGGGGGCTTTCGGAGATACGCAGTATTTT
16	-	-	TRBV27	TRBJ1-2	CASSQVPGKGNYGYTF	TGTGCCAGCAGCCAAGTCCCAGGGAAGGGTAACTATGGCTACACCTTC
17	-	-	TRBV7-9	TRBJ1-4	CASSFGEGEEANEKLFF	TGTGCCAGCAGCTTCGGGGAGGGGGAAGAGGCTAATGAAAAACTGTTTTTT
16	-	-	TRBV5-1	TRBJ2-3	CASSLGSVAGTDTQYF	TGCGCCAGCAGCTTGGGGTCCGTCGCGGGCACAGATACGCAGTATTTT
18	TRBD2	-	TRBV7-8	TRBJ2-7	CASSGRAGLAGVTYEQYF	TGTGCCAGCAGCGGCAGGGCGGGTCTAGCGGGGGTTACCTACGAGCAGTACTTC
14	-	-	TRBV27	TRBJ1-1	CASRLGHRNTEAFF	TGTGCCAGCAGGCTGGGACATCGGAACACTGAAGCTTTCTTT
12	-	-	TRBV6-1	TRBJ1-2	CASSEFGDGYTF	TGTGCCAGCAGTGAATTCGGGGATGGCTACACCTTC
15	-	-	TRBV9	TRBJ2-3	CASSVGSGWTDTQYF	TGTGCCAGCAGCGTGGGGAGCGGTTGGACAGATACGCAGTATTTT
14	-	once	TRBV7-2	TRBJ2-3	CASKETASTDTQYF	TGTGCCAGCAAAGAGACAGCTAGCACAGATACGCAGTATTTT